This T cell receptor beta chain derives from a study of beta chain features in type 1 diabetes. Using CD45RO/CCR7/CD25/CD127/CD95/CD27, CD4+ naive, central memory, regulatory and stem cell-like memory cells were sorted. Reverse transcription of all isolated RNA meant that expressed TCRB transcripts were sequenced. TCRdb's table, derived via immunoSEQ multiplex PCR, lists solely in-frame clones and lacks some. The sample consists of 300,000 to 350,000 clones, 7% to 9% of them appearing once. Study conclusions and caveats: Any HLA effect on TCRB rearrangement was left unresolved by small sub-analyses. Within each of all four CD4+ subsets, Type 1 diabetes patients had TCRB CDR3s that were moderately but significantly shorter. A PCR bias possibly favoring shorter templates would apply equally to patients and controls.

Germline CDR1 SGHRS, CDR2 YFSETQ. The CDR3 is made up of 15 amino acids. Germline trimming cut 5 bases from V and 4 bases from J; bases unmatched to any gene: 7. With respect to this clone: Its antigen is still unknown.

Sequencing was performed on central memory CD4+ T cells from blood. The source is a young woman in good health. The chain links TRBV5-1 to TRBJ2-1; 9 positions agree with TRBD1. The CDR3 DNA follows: TGCGCCAGCAGATCTACAGGGGGCAGGTACAATGAGCAGTTCTTC. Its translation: CASRSTGGRYNEQFF.